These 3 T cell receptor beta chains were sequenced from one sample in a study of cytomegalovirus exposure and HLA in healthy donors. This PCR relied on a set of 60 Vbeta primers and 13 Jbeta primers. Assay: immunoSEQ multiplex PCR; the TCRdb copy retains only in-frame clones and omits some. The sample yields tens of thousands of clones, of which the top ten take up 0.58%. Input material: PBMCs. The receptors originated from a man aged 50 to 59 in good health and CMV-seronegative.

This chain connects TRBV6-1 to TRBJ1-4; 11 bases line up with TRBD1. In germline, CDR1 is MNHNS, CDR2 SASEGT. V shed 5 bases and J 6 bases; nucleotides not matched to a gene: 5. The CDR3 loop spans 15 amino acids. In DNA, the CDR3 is TGTGCCAGCAGTAGGACAGGGGGCCGCGATGAAAAACTGTTTTTT. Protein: CASSRTGGRDEKLFF.

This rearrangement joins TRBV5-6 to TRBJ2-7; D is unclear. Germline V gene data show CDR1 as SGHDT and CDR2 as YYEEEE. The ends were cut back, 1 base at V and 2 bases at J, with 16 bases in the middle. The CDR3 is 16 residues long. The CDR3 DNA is TGTGCCAGCAGCTTGAATCGTAGGCCCGAGGCCTACGAGCAGTACTTC. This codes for CASSLNRRPEAYEQYF.

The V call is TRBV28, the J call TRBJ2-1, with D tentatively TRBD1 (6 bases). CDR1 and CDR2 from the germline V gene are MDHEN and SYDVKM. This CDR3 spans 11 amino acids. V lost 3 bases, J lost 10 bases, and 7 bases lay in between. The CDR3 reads CASSFRGEQFF. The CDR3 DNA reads TGTGCCAGCAGTTTCAGGGGAGAGCAGTTCTTC. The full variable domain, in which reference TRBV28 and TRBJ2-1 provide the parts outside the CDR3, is DVKVTQSSRYLVKRTGEKVFLECVQDMDHENMFWYRQDPGLGLRLIYFSYDVKMKEKGDIPEGYSVSREKKERFSLILESASTNQTSMYLCASSFRGEQFFGPGTRLTVL.